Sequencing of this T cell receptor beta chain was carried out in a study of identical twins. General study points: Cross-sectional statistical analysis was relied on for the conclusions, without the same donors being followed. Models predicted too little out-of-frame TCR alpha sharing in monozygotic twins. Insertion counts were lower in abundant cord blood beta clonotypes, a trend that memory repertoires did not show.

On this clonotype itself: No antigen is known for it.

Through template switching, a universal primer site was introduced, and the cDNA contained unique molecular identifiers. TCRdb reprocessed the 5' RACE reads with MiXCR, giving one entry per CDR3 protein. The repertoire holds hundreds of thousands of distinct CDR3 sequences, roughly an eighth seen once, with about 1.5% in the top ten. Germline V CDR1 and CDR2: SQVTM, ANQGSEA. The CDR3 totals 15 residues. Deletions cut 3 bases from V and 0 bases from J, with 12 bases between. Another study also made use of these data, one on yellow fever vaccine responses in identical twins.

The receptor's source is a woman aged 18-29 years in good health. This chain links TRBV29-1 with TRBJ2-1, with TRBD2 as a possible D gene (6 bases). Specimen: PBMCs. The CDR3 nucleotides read TGCAGCGTTGACGTCGGGAGAACCTCCTACAATGAGCAGTTCTTC. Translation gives CSVDVGRTSYNEQFF.